These 2 T cell receptor beta chains were all obtained from the same sample, sequenced in a study of OX40 agonist ivuxolimab in advanced cancers. Only in-frame clones appear in the TCRdb table, and some are missing; sequencing was by immunoSEQ multiplex PCR. The table lists tens of thousands of clones, roughly 84% of them singletons. This sample comprised CD4+ or CD8+ T cells sorted from blood, obtained in a trial of the OX40 agonist ivuxolimab. These receptor sequences come from an adult with an advanced solid tumor such as melanoma, head and neck, liver or kidney cancer.

The chain employs TRBV7-9 and TRBJ2-5; perhaps TRBD2 as D (6 bases). Trimming stripped 4 bases from V and 5 bases from J, with 14 bases between. The germline gives CDR1 SEHNR, CDR2 FQNEAQ (reference sequence). CDR3 length equals 14 residues. CDR3 DNA: TGTGCCAGCAGCTCGCCGTCGGGAGAGGAGACCCAGTACTTC. Translating it yields CASSSPSGEETQYF. The whole variable domain, remainder taken from reference TRBV7-9 and TRBJ2-5, is DTGVSQNPRHKITKRGQNVTFRCDPISEHNRLYWYRQTLGQGPEFLTYFQNEAQLEKSRLLSDRFSAERPKGSFSTLEIQRTEQGDSAMYLCASSSPSGEETQYFGPGTRLLVL.

The chain uses TRBV6-1 and TRBJ2-7; no firm D call. Germline loops: CDR1 MNHNS, CDR2 SASEGT. The CDR3 runs to 13 residues. V was cut by 2 bases and J by 5 bases, with 10 bases left in between. The CDR3 sequence is CASSETDRNEQYF. The CDR3 DNA sequence: TGTGCCAGCAGTGAAACGGACCGGAACGAGCAGTACTTC.